This T cell receptor (beta chain) originates from a study of CD8+ T cells in alopecia areata (dated by TCRdb to the late 2010s). Background on the whole study: Treated patients were enrolled in an open-label pilot trial of oral tofacitinib, 5 to 10 mg twice daily, for moderate-to-severe alopecia areata. Tofacitinib was given for 6 to 18 months, followed by 6 months of follow-up off drug to assess delayed response and recurrence. In treated patients, disease severity was measured using the SALT score, which gives the percentage of scalp surface area affected. To study T cell clonal expansion in alopecia areata, the researchers applied high-throughput TCRbeta sequencing to both the C3H/HeJ mouse model and human patients. Scalp tissue and sorted CD4+ and CD8+ peripheral blood T cells from patchy and totalis/universalis alopecia areata patients and from healthy controls were covered by human TCRbeta sequencing. Patients on tofacitinib were biopsied at baseline and after 4 and 24 weeks of treatment, and several of the patients also had a later scalp biopsy. Clonality in the scalp was compared among normal scalp (n=4), patchy alopecia areata scalp (n=8), and alopecia totalis/universalis scalp (n=8). RNA was obtained with the PAXgene miRNA kit for fixed scalp, the miRNeasy kit for PBMCs, and the RNeasy kit for mouse skin. immunoSEQ multiplex PCR using 35 Vbeta forward primers and 13 Jbeta reverse primers was used to amplify TCRbeta CDR3 regions. General study outcomes and caveats: Resident alphabeta T cells in normal human skin are also sequenced, complicating scalp TCR repertoire analysis, unlike mouse skin dominated by gammadelta T cells. Many expanded lesional clones persisted in scalp and blood during tofacitinib treatment, which may partly explain relapse after stopping treatment. Compared with normal scalp, lesional scalp, particularly in alopecia totalis/universalis, had higher clonality and more expanded CD8+ clones, which suggests antigenic drive. Shared TCR sequences between patients were less evident than in mice, which may be partly attributable to HLA diversity in the patient population. The treated cohort was small, with a single nonresponder, so links between baseline CD8+ expansion and response need larger studies. Tofacitinib significantly decreased scalp clonality and the number of expanded CD8+ clones among the top 100 scalp clones.

The library was produced with the immunoSEQ multiplex PCR assay. For TCR sequencing, RNA was extracted from every sample and reverse transcribed into cDNA to serve as template. SuperScript III was used for first-strand cDNA synthesis, primed with a 2:1 mix of oligo-dT and random hexamers. A synthetic immune receptor repertoire was used to assess amplification bias, and residual bias was removed computationally. On the authors' methods: After raw reads were preprocessed to remove errors, the CDR3 was defined following IMGT conventions as running from the conserved cysteine to phenylalanine. Clonality was calculated as 1 minus Shannon entropy normalized by log2 of the number of productive unique TCRs. Scalp TCRbeta sequences were cross-referenced with sorted blood CD4 and CD8 repertoires so that the CD4 or CD8 identity of scalp clones could be inferred. Here the immuneACCESS table is served through TCRdb, limited to in-frame sequences with V and J called. Missing clones are a known gap in these copies; in checked studies unresolved V genes cover under half, and the rest lacks a known reason. V and J calls and clone size are those listed in that table; D and trimming were worked out from the DNA. For this sample there are some 200,000 clones; about 40% appear just once. About 2.6% of the sample is in the top ten clones.

V lost 2 bases and J lost 4 bases; the stretch between them is 17 bases long. The CDR3, from cysteine to phenylalanine, totals 16 residues. The entry retains the CDR3 DNA only, 48 bases that are in frame from base 1. Based on the germline V gene, the CDR1 and CDR2 sequences are SNHLY and FYNNEI. This clone has just a few counts. What this receptor recognizes is not known. No much larger clone exists at a distance of one base, and base qualities are not known. The treatment or condition label, as the study defines it: oral pan-JAK inhibitor, 5-10 mg twice daily. Lesional scalp punch biopsies and peripheral blood were obtained from alopecia areata patients. PBMCs were isolated by density centrifugation and stained for CD3, CD4 and CD8, and CD4+ and CD8+ T cells were sorted on a FACSAria.

Sequenced material: CD4+ T cells sorted from blood, taken at approximately week 37, from a patient treated with tofacitinib. This sequence uses TRBV2 and TRBJ2-5, with a tentative D gene TRBD2 over 5 matching bases. This TCR came from a human donor with alopecia areata. The bases are TGTGCCAGCAGTGAAAGCGGTCAGACCTTTGGAGAGACCCAGTACTTC. This sequence encodes CASSESGQTFGETQYF.